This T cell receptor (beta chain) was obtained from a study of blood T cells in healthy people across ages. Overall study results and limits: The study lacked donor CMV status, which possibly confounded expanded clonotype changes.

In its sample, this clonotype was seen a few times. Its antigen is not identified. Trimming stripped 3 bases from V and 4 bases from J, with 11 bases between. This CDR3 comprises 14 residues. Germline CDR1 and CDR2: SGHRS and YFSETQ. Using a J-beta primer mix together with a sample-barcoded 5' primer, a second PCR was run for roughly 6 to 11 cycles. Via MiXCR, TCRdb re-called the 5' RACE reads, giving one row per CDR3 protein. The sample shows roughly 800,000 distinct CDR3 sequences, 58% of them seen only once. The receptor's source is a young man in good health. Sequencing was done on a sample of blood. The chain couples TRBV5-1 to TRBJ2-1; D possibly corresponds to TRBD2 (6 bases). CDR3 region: CASSSTGEYNEQFF. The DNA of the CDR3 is TGCGCCAGCAGCTCAACGGGGGAATACAATGAGCAGTTCTTC.